Listed here is a single T cell receptor beta chain. These data come from a study of OX40 agonist ivuxolimab in advanced cancers. The overall study: The study enrolled dose-escalation patients with hepatocellular carcinoma, melanoma, renal cell or head and neck cancer. Checkpoint inhibitors had been given previously to 40% of patients.

Using immunoSEQ multiplex PCR, the repertoire was profiled, and TCRdb retains in-frame clones only, with some absent. The repertoire holds 55,000 to 65,000 clones, with approximately 93% as singletons. The source material was CD4+ or CD8+ T cells sorted from blood, sampled in a trial of the OX40 agonist ivuxolimab. The TCR was taken from an adult with an advanced solid tumor such as melanoma, head and neck, liver or kidney cancer.

Here the CDR3 reads CASSLLRDRGLGEQFF. The CDR3 bases are TGTGCCAGCAGTTTGCTCCGGGACAGGGGTCTCGGTGAGCAGTTCTTC. V gene TRBV27 combines with J gene TRBJ2-1; 10 nucleotides agree with TRBD1. The length of the CDR3 is 16 residues. Germline assignment: CDR1 MNHEY and CDR2 SMNVEV (reference sequence). The junction had 11 bases not matched to a gene; V was cut back by 3 bases and J by 9 bases.